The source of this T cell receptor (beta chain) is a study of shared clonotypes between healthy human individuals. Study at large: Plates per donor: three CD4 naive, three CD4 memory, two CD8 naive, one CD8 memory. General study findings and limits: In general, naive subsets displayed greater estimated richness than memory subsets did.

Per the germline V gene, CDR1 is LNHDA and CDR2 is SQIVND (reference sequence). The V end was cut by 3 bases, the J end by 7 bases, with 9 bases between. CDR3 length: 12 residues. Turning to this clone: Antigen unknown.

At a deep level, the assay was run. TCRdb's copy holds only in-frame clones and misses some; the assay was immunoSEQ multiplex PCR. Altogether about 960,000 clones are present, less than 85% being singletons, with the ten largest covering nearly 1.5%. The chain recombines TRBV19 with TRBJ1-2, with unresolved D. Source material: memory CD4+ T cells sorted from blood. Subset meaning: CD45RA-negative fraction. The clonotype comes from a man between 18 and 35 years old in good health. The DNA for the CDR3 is TGTGCCAGTAGTATTTTGGTCGGTGGCTACACCTTC. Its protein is CASSILVGGYTF. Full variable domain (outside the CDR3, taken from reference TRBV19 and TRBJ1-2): DGGITQSPKYLFRKEGQNVTLSCEQNLNHDAMYWYRQDPGQGLRLIYYSQIVNDFQKGDIAEGYSVSREKKESFPLTVTSAQKNPTAFYLCASSILVGGYTFGSGTRLTVV.